This T cell receptor (beta chain) was found in a study of beta chain features in type 1 diabetes. There are a few counts of this clone. Its antigen is unidentified. The entirety of the isolated RNA underwent reverse transcription, so expressed TCRB transcripts were sequenced. Profiled with immunoSEQ multiplex PCR; TCRdb holds only in-frame clones, not every one. The sample includes roughly 150,000 clones, roughly 9% of them seen just once. Germline V gene lookup returns CDR1 GTSNPN and CDR2 SVGIG (reference sequence). The J segment lost 3 bases and the V segment lost 3 bases, leaving 4 bases of the junction unmatched. This CDR3 spans 13 amino acids. Study-level findings and limits: The study found moderately but significantly shorter TCRB CDR3s in all four CD4+ subsets of Type 1 diabetes patients.

This chain links TRBV30 with TRBJ2-7; 8 positions match TRBD2. The receptor was derived from a woman between 25 and 40 years old with type 1 diabetes. Sequenced input: central memory CD4+ T cells from blood. This chain's CDR3 is CAWRSGSLYEQYF. Here the CDR3 DNA reads TGTGCCTGGAGGAGCGGGAGTCTCTACGAGCAGTACTTC.